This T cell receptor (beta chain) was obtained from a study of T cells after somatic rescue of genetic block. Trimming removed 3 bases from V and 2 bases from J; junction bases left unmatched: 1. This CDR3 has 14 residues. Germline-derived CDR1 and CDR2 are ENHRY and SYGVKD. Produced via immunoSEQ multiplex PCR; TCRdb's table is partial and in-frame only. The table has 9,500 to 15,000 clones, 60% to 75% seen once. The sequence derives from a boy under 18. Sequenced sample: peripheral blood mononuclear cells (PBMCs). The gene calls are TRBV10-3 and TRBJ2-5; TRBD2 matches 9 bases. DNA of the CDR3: TGTGCCATCAGTGATCTAGCGGGGCAAGAGACCCAGTACTTC. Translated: CAISDLAGQETQYF.